These T cell receptor beta chains were read from a single sample in a study of control samples from healthy donors and cancer patients. Clones were read by immunoSEQ multiplex PCR, and TCRdb kept only the in-frame ones, dropping some. The table includes fewer than 90,000 clones, around nine tenths detected once. The source material was blood. The receptors stem from a woman between 45 and 65 years old in good health. Both conserved end residues are part of each CDR3. A D gene is named only where the DNA matches it firmly. Size values are once, few and many counts, or a class for expanded clones, and some rows have none.

V gene,clone size,J gene,D gene,CDR3 protein,CDR3 DNA
TRBV5-1,once,TRBJ1-2,-,CASSIGTGTTLGYTF,TGCGCCAGCAGTATAGGAACCGGGACAACATTAGGCTACACCTTC
TRBV6-2/TRBV6-3,-,TRBJ2-3,TRBD1,CASSYYGTVQYF,TGTGCCAGCAGTTACTACGGGACAGTCCAGTATTTT
TRBV12-3/TRBV12-4,-,TRBJ1-1,-,CASGFGNTEAFF,TGTGCCAGCGGGTTTGGGAACACTGAAGCTTTCTTT
TRBV25-1,-,TRBJ1-1,-,CASSDIGNTEAFF,TGTGCCAGCAGCGATATCGGGAACACTGAAGCTTTCTTT
TRBV11-2,-,TRBJ2-2,-,CASSLFSGNTGELFF,TGTGCCAGCAGCTTATTTTCAGGCAACACCGGGGAGCTGTTTTTT
TRBV19,-,TRBJ2-3,-,CASSPSFGSTDTQYF,TGTGCCAGTAGTCCCTCCTTCGGTAGCACAGATACGCAGTATTTT
TRBV2,few,TRBJ1-2,TRBD1,CASFIIGQGVHGYTF,TGTGCCAGCTTCATCATAGGACAGGGGGTTCATGGCTACACCTTC
TRBV3-1/TRBV3-2,-,TRBJ1-2,-,CASSQDWLFGGGYTF,TGTGCCAGCAGCCAAGATTGGCTATTCGGGGGTGGCTACACCTTC
TRBV2,-,TRBJ1-6,-,CASSVSGFVSPLHF,TGTGCCAGCAGTGTATCGGGGTTCGTTTCACCCCTCCACTTT
TRBV29-1,-,TRBJ2-2,-,CSVDGQKNTGELFF,TGCAGCGTTGACGGACAGAAGAACACCGGGGAGCTGTTTTTT
TRBV11-2,-,TRBJ1-2,-,CASSLDSSEWILYGYTF,TGTGCCAGCAGCTTAGATAGTTCCGAGTGGATTTTGTATGGCTACACCTTC
TRBV7-9,-,TRBJ1-6,-,CASSLEPVSPLHF,TGTGCCAGCAGCTTAGAACCAGTTTCACCCCTCCACTTT
TRBV19,-,TRBJ1-3,TRBD1,CASTSGDRNFFSGNTIYF,TGTGCCAGTACCTCAGGGGACAGAAACTTCTTCTCTGGAAACACCATATATTTT
TRBV30,-,TRBJ1-1,-,CAWSPKLEAFF,TGTGCCTGGAGTCCGAAATTAGAAGCTTTCTTT
TRBV6-6,-,TRBJ1-3,-,CASKLGEIGNTIYF,TGTGCCAGCAAACTGGGGGAAATTGGAAACACCATATATTTT
TRBV7-8,-,TRBJ2-7,-,CASSLFNSYEQYF,TGTGCCAGCAGCTTATTTAATTCCTACGAGCAGTACTTC
TRBV13,-,TRBJ1-6,-,CASSRWRLSSYNSPLHF,TGTGCCAGCTCCCGATGGCGTCTTAGCTCCTATAATTCACCCCTCCACTTT
TRBV5-6,-,TRBJ1-2,-,CASSPKGGNYGYTF,TGTGCCAGCAGCCCAAAGGGGGGCAACTATGGCTACACCTTC
TRBV20-1,-,TRBJ2-7,-,CSASKRGARYF,TGCAGTGCTAGTAAACGGGGGGCTAGGTACTTC
TRBV19,-,TRBJ2-5,-,CASKGTEWARETQYF,TGTGCCAGTAAAGGCACAGAGTGGGCCCGGGAGACCCAGTACTTC
TRBV3-1/TRBV3-2,-,TRBJ1-5,-,CASSQSEKGRSNQPQHF,TGTGCCAGCAGCCAATCAGAGAAGGGTAGATCCAATCAGCCCCAGCATTTT
TRBV27,few,TRBJ1-5,TRBD1,CASSPLTGGQPQHF,TGTGCCAGCAGTCCCCTGACAGGGGGTCAGCCCCAGCATTTT
TRBV19,-,TRBJ1-6,TRBD1,CATDRGQNSPLHF,TGTGCCACCGACAGGGGCCAGAATTCACCCCTCCACTTT
TRBV9,-,TRBJ1-3,-,CASSPREGYSGNTIYF,TGTGCCAGCAGCCCCCGGGAGGGCTACTCTGGAAACACCATATATTTT
TRBV30,-,TRBJ2-3,-,CAWGGSTQYF,TGTGCCTGGGGGGGGAGTACGCAGTATTTT
TRBV6-5,-,TRBJ1-1,-,CASIFLTEAFF,TGTGCCAGCATCTTCCTCACTGAAGCTTTCTTT
TRBV5-1,-,TRBJ1-2,-,CASSFEQLHYGYTF,TGCGCCAGCAGCTTTGAGCAGTTACACTATGGCTACACCTTC
TRBV7-2,once,TRBJ1-3,TRBD1,CASSQQGDTIYF,TGTGCCAGCAGCCAGCAGGGGGACACCATATATTTT
TRBV9,-,TRBJ2-2,-,CASSVFPGAGELFF,TGTGCCAGCAGCGTATTTCCGGGGGCCGGGGAGCTGTTTTTT
TRBV4-2,-,TRBJ2-7,-,CASSPRTYEQYF,TGTGCCAGCAGCCCCCGTACATACGAGCAGTACTTC
TRBV5-1,-,TRBJ1-6,-,CASTRDPNSPLHF,TGCGCCAGCACCCGGGACCCTAATTCACCCCTCCACTTT
TRBV2,-,TRBJ1-3,-,CASTRDGSFSGNTIYF,TGTGCCAGCACCCGGGACGGTTCCTTCTCTGGAAACACCATATATTTT
TRBV3-1/TRBV3-2,-,TRBJ2-1,TRBD2,CASSQDRLANYEQFF,TGTGCCAGCAGCCAAGATCGACTAGCTAACTATGAGCAGTTCTTC
TRBV5-1,-,TRBJ2-7,TRBD1,CASSHQGDGYEQYF,TGCGCCAGCAGCCACCAGGGGGATGGTTACGAGCAGTACTTC
TRBV6-5,-,TRBJ1-3,TRBD1,CASTQGALGNTIYF,TGTGCCAGCACCCAGGGGGCGCTTGGAAACACCATATATTTT
TRBV5-1,-,TRBJ1-1,-,CASSLELTEAFF,TGCGCCAGCAGCTTGGAGCTTACTGAAGCTTTCTTT
TRBV5-1,once,TRBJ1-6,-,CASSLDRVPPLHF,TGCGCCAGCAGCTTGGACAGGGTGCCACCCCTCCACTTT
TRBV2,-,TRBJ2-1,-,CASSSQGGEQFF,TGTGCCAGCAGTTCCCAAGGGGGTGAGCAGTTCTTC
TRBV5-6,-,TRBJ1-6,TRBD1,CASSAQGENSPLHF,TGTGCCAGCAGCGCGCAGGGGGAGAATTCACCCCTCCACTTT
TRBV19,once,TRBJ1-1,TRBD1,CASRRDSMNTEAFF,TGTGCCAGTAGAAGGGACAGTATGAACACTGAAGCTTTCTTT
TRBV6-5,few,TRBJ1-2,TRBD1,CASRTGSHGYTF,TGTGCCAGCAGGACAGGGAGCCATGGCTACACCTTC
TRBV6-6,-,TRBJ1-2,-,CASSYSAGPQISGYTF,TGTGCCAGCAGTTACTCGGCGGGACCGCAGATCTCGGGCTACACCTTC
TRBV6-1,-,TRBJ1-4,-,CASSETAGTKKLFF,TGTGCCAGCAGTGAAACGGCCGGGACGAAAAAACTGTTTTTT
TRBV11-2,-,TRBJ1-2,-,CASSYGGNYGYTF,TGTGCCAGCAGCTATGGGGGGAACTATGGCTACACCTTC
TRBV5-6,-,TRBJ2-6,-,CASSSFGGANVLTF,TGTGCCAGCAGCTCCTTCGGGGGGGCCAACGTCCTGACTTTC
TRBV14,-,TRBJ1-6,-,CASSQVGQNPNSPLHF,TGTGCCAGCAGCCAAGTGGGTCAGAATCCAAATTCACCCCTCCACTTT
TRBV19,-,TRBJ1-5,-,CASSIDQNYQPQHF,TGTGCCAGTAGTATAGATCAGAACTATCAGCCCCAGCATTTT
TRBV7-2,-,TRBJ2-7,-,CASSPGLLSREQYF,TGTGCCAGCAGCCCCGGACTTCTGTCACGCGAGCAGTACTTC